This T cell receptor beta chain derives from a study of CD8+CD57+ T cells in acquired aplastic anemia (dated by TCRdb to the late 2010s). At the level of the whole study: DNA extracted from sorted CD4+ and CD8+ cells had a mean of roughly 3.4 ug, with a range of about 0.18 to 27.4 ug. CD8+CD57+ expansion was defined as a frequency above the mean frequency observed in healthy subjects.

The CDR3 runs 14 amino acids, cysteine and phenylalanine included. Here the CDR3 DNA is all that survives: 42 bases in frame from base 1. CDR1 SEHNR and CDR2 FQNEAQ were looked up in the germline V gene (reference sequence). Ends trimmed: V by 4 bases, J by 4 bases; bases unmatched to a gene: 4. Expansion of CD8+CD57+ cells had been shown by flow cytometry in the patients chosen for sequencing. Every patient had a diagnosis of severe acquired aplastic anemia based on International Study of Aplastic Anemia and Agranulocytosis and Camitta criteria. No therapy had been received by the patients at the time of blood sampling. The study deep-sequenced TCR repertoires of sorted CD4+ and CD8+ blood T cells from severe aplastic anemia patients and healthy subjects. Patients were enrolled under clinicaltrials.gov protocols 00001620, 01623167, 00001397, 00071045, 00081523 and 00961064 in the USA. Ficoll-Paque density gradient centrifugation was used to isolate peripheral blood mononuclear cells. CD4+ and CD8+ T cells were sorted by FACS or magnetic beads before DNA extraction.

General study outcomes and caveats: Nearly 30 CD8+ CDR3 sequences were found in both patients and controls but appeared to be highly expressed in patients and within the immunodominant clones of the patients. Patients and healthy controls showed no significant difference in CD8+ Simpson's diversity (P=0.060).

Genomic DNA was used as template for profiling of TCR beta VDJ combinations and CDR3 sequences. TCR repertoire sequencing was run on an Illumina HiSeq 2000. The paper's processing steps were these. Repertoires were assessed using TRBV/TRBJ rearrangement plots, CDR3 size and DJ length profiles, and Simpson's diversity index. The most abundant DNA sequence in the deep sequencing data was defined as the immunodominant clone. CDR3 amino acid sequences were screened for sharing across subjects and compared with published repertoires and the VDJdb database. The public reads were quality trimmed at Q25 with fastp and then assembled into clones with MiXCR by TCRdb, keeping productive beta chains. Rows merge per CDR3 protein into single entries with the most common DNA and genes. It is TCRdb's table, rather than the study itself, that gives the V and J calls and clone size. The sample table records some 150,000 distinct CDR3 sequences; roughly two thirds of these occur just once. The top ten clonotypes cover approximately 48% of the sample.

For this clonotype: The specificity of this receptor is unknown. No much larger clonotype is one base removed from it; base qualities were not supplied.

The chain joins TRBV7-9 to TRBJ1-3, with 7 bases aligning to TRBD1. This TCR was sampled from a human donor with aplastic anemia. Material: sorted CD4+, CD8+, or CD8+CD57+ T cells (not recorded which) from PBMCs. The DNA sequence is TGTGCCAGCAGCTGGGGACAGCTAGGAAACACCATATATTTT. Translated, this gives CASSWGQLGNTIYF.